The clone carrying this T cell receptor beta chain is a singleton in its sample. Its target is unknown. TCRdb recomputed calls from the RT-PCR reads with MiXCR, one row per CDR3 protein. The data hold about 500,000 distinct CDR3 sequences, with approximately 15% observed a single time. This sample was taken from a study of response to subunit inactivated influenza vaccine. Study results and caveats: Researchers suggested that each seasonal influenza vaccination recruits few new T cells.

V shed 3 bases and J shed 2 bases, with 12 bases lying between them. The CDR3 length is 15 residues. Per germline, CDR1 SEHNR and CDR2 FQNEAQ (reference sequence). The clonotype originates from a man aged 50-75 years who received an inactivated influenza vaccine. The chain couples TRBV7-9 to TRBJ2-3, with D possibly being TRBD1 (6 bases). The sample in question was CD4+ T cells sorted from PBMCs, obtained about 23 months after vaccination. The CDR3, as DNA: TGTGCCAGCAGCTTGTCGACAGGTTCCACAGATACGCAGTATTTT. Its translation is CASSLSTGSTDTQYF.